This TCR beta chain derives from a study of control samples from healthy donors and cancer patients. Clones were sequenced by immunoSEQ multiplex PCR, and TCRdb holds only the in-frame ones, with some missing. Altogether some 120,000 clones are present, roughly 90% being singletons, with the ten largest covering 6% to 8%. This CDR3 contains 14 residues. V dropped 1 base and J dropped 10 bases, with 11 bases sitting between them. CDR1 and CDR2 from the germline V gene are MNHEY and SVGEGT. The gene calls are TRBV6-2 or TRBV6-3 and TRBJ1-6, with D maybe TRBD1 (5 bases). Sample: blood. This clonotype originated in a woman aged 18-35 years in good health. The CDR3 spells CASSYFGRDSPLHF. CDR3 DNA: TGTGCCAGCAGTTACTTTGGCAGGGACTCACCCCTCCACTTT.